These 17 T cell receptor beta chains originate from one sample sequenced in a study of T-cell reconstitution after alpha-beta-depleted transplantation in children. It was with unique molecular identifiers that the TCRbeta library was prepared. TCRdb ran MiXCR on the PCR reads and lists one entry per CDR3 protein. Seen here are some 440,000 distinct CDR3 sequences, around 15% observed once, and the top ten hold 29%. Sequencing used PBMCs, mostly from graft donor cells, obtained 360 days after TCRalphabeta/CD19-depleted stem cell transplant. These receptors all stem from a boy less than two years old who had a stem cell transplant for Wiskott-Aldrich syndrome, so the T cells may come from the graft donor.

The rearrangement joins TRBV6-2 or TRBV6-3 to TRBJ2-5; 8 bases fit TRBD2. CDR3 length: 14 amino acids. The junction had 10 bases not matched to a gene; V was cut back by 8 bases and J by 5 bases. Germline CDR1 reads MNHEY; CDR2 reads SVGEGT. The CDR3 sequence is CASSGGGPWETQYF. The CDR3 DNA is TGTGCCAGCTCGGGGGGGGGGCCCTGGGAGACCCAGTACTTC.

This clonotype was recorded a few times. This chain connects TRBV7-2 to TRBJ2-2, with 7 positions matching TRBD2. The CDR3 is made up of 16 amino acids. Germline CDR1 SGHTA, CDR2 FQGNSA. Trimming removed 5 bases from V and 4 bases from J; junction bases left unmatched: 10. The CDR3 loop reads CASSPRLARVTGELFF. The CDR3 bases are TGTGCCAGCAGCCCTCGACTAGCCCGTGTCACCGGGGAGCTGTTTTTT.

This clonotype was counted between two and nine times. The chain combines TRBV11-2 with TRBJ2-1, with 8 positions matching TRBD1. Germline V gives CDR1 SGHAT, CDR2 FQNNGV. The CDR3 loop spans 13 amino acids. The V and J ends lost 4 bases and 7 bases, in that order; junction bases with no gene match: 3. CDR3 amino acids: CASSSGQGNEQFF. In DNA, the CDR3 is TGTGCCAGCAGCTCCGGACAGGGAAATGAGCAGTTCTTC.

As concerns this clonotype: At one boundary the junction diverges from the germline segment, which might be a read error. The chain employs TRBV14 and TRBJ2-3; 12 nucleotides align to TRBD1. The germline gives CDR1 SGHDN, CDR2 FVKESK. This CDR3 spans 12 amino acids. CDR3 bases: TGTGCCAGCAGCCAGGGACAGGGGGCAACAGATTTT. Protein sequence: CASSQGQGATDF.

This clonotype was counted a few times. This sequence joins TRBV2 and TRBJ2-6; either TRBD1 or TRBD2 may fit D (5 bases each). This CDR3 contains 16 residues. Germline lookup yields CDR1 SNHLY and CDR2 FYNNEI. V lost 6 bases to trimming and J lost 0 bases, with 12 bases between them. For the CDR3, the DNA is TGTGCCAGCAGCCAGGGACGGAACTCTGGGGCCAACGTCCTGACTTTC. This codes for CASSQGRNSGANVLTF. Supplemented by reference TRBV2 and TRBJ2-6, the full variable domain reads EPEVTQTPSHQVTQMGQEVILRCVPISNHLYFYWYRQILGQKVEFLVSFYNNEISEKSEIFDDQFSVERPDGSNFTLKIRSTKLEDSAMYFCASSQGRNSGANVLTFGAGSRLTVL.

The chain recombines TRBV20-1 with TRBJ2-2; 9 nucleotides agree with TRBD2. V shed 6 bases, J shed 6 bases, and the junction held 11 bases outside the gene matches. The germline V gene encodes CDR1 DFQATT and CDR2 SNEGSKA (reference sequence). The CDR3 has 15 amino acids. CDR3 residues: CSARESGRKSGELFF. CDR3 in DNA: TGCAGTGCCCGTGAGAGCGGGAGGAAATCCGGGGAGCTGTTTTTT.

Ten or more counts support this clonotype. The genes are TRBV29-1 and TRBJ2-3; D remains unclear. Germline V CDR1 and CDR2: SQVTM, ANQGSEA. Trimming shortened V by 3 bases and J by 1 base, and 11 bases separated the two germline ends. CDR3 size: 14 residues. This CDR3 reads CSVEGRTRTDTQYF. The CDR3 coding sequence is TGCAGCGTTGAGGGTCGAACCCGCACAGATACGCAGTATTTT.

J is TRBJ2-7 and V is TRBV5-8, with no clear D. Between the trimmed V and J ends, which lost 0 bases and 3 bases, there was a span of 16 bases. Germline V gene lookup returns CDR1 SGHTS and CDR2 YDEGEE. The CDR3 length is 16 residues. For the CDR3, the DNA is TGTGCCAGCAGCTTGGAAGCGTTTCGGCGGAACTACGAGCAGTACTTC. This gives the protein CASSLEAFRRNYEQYF.

The genes are TRBV24-1 and TRBJ2-4; TRBD1 or TRBD2 may be the D gene (5 bases each). Germline CDR1 reads KGHDR; CDR2 reads SFDVKD. Trimming removed 3 bases at V and 7 bases at J, with 18 bases between. The CDR3 extends over 16 amino acids. The chain's CDR3 is CATSDPTGPEGNIQYF. The CDR3 DNA follows: TGTGCCACCAGTGATCCCACGGGACCCGAAGGGAACATTCAGTACTTC.

This clonotype appeared a few times. This chain joins TRBV18 and TRBJ2-1; perhaps TRBD2 as D (8 bases). The CDR3 spans 14 residues. V gave up 5 bases and J gave up 9 bases, with 17 bases separating them. The germline V gene has CDR1 KGHSH and CDR2 LQKENI. CDR3 region: CASSGLAGTAEQFF. For the CDR3, the DNA is TGTGCCAGCTCAGGATTAGCGGGGACAGCTGAGCAGTTCTTC.

This clonotype was observed a few times. V and J are TRBV29-1 and TRBJ1-1; unclear D gene. V gave up 6 bases and J gave up 6 bases, with 11 bases separating them. There are 11 residues in the CDR3. Germline values: CDR1 SQVTM, CDR2 ANQGSEA. The CDR3 DNA reads as TGCAGCGTAGCGAGGGAGCCTGAAGCTTTCTTT. It is translated as CSVAREPEAFF.

This sequence joins TRBV12-3 or TRBV12-4 and TRBJ1-5; TRBD1 aligns across 8 bases. The CDR3 length is 14 residues. The V gene end was trimmed by 6 bases and the J gene end by 5 bases; junction bases not matched to a gene: 6. CDR3 sequence (DNA): TGTGCCAGCAGGAGACAGGGGACCTATCAGCCCCAGCATTTT. Protein: CASRRQGTYQPQHF.

This chain joins TRBV7-2 and TRBJ2-4, with a possible D match to TRBD1 (5 bases). The CDR3 runs 17 residues. V gave up 2 bases and J gave up 0 bases, with 14 bases separating them. Germline lookup yields CDR1 SGHTA and CDR2 FQGNSA. The CDR3 nucleotides are TGTGCCAGCAGCTTAAATTCAGGGCTCCTAGCCAAAAACATTCAGTACTTC. It specifies CASSLNSGLLAKNIQYF.

The rearrangement uses TRBV10-3 and TRBJ1-4; D not resolved. Germline V gene lookup returns CDR1 ENHRY and CDR2 SYGVKD. Trimming took 3 bases from V and 8 from J, leaving 13 bases between them. The CDR3 consists of 14 residues. The chain's CDR3 is CAISERRSGEKLFF. The CDR3 bases are TGTGCCATCAGTGAACGAAGGAGCGGGGAAAAACTGTTTTTT.

This clonotype came up a few times. The rearrangement joins TRBV12-3 or TRBV12-4 to TRBJ1-1; TRBD1 is a possible D gene (6 bases). The CDR3 consists of 15 residues. The V end lost 5 bases, the J end lost 5 bases, and 18 bases lay between the germline ends. In nucleotides, the CDR3 is TGTGCCAGCAGTAGTAGGGGGAGCGGGTGGACTGAAGCTTTCTTT. The encoded protein is CASSSRGSGWTEAFF.

The chain employs TRBV5-1 and TRBJ1-2, with a tentative D call TRBD1 (5 bases). Germline loops: CDR1 SGHRS, CDR2 YFSETQ. The CDR3 runs to 17 residues. Trimming pared 2 bases from V and 4 bases from J, leaving 21 bases between. The CDR3 loop is CASSLGGHRALSYGYTF. The CDR3 DNA is TGCGCCAGCAGCTTAGGAGGACACCGCGCCCTTAGCTATGGCTACACCTTC.

This clonotype was seen ten or more times. The V gene is TRBV24-1, the J gene TRBJ2-2; D possibly corresponds to TRBD2 (6 bases). The CDR3 is 13 amino acids. Between the trimmed V and J ends, which lost 9 bases and 4 bases, there was a span of 11 bases. Germline CDR1 KGHDR, CDR2 SFDVKD. CDR3 protein: CATAGPFTGELFF. The DNA of the CDR3 is TGTGCCACCGCGGGACCTTTCACCGGGGAGCTGTTTTTT.